This T cell receptor beta chain came from a study of T cell changes during pregnancy in multiple sclerosis. CDR3 length: 12 amino acids. CDR1 and CDR2 from the germline V gene are SGHNT and YYREEE (reference sequence). With 3 bases clipped from V and 3 bases from J, the junction kept 0 bases outside the gene matches. TCRdb's copy holds only in-frame clones and misses some; the assay was immunoSEQ multiplex PCR. The data show 40,000 to 60,000 clones, 92% seen once. The input for sequencing was CD4+ T cells from peripheral blood mononuclear cells, taken after pregnancy. This rearrangement joins TRBV5-4 to TRBJ2-7; the match to TRBD1 covers 7 bases. This TCR came from a female donor with multiple sclerosis, enrolled in a pregnancy study. CDR3 sequence reads: CASSWDSYEQYF. The CDR3 DNA follows: TGTGCCAGCAGCTGGGACAGCTACGAGCAGTACTTC. The full variable domain, completed using reference TRBV5-4 and TRBJ2-7, is ETGVTQSPTHLIKTRGQQVTLRCSSQSGHNTVSWYQQALGQGPQFIFQYYREEENGRGNFPPRFSGLQFPNYSSELNVNALELDDSALYLCASSWDSYEQYFGPGTRLTVT.